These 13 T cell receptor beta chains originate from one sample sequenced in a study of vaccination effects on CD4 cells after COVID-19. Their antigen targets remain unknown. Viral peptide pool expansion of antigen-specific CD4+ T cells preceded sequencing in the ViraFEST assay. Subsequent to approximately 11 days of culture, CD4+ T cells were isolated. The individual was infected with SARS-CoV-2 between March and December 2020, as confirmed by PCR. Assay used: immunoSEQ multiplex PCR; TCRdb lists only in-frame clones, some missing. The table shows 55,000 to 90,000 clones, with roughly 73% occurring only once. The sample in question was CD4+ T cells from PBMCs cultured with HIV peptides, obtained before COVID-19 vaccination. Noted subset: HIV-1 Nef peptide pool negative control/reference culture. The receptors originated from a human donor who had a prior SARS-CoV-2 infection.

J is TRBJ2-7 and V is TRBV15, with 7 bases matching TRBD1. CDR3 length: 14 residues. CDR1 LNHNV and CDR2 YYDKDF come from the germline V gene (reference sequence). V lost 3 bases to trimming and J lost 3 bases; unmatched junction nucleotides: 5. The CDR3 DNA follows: TGTGCCACCAGCAGGGGGACAGTTATCTACGAGCAGTACTTC. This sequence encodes CATSRGTVIYEQYF. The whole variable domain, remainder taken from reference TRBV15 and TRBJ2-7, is DAMVIQNPRYQVTQFGKPVTLSCSQTLNHNVMYWYQQKSSQAPKLLFHYYDKDFNNEADTPDNFQSRRPNTSFCFLDIRSPGLGDTAMYLCATSRGTVIYEQYFGPGTRLTVT.

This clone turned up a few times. CDR3 coding DNA: TGTGCCAGTTTCCTAGGGCTAGTATCTCCCCTCCACTTT. As protein: CASFLGLVSPLHF. The V call is TRBV2, the J call TRBJ1-6; D is unresolved. This CDR3 has 13 residues. From germline, CDR1 is SNHLY and CDR2 FYNNEI. The V end was cut by 9 bases, the J end by 13 bases, with 19 bases between.

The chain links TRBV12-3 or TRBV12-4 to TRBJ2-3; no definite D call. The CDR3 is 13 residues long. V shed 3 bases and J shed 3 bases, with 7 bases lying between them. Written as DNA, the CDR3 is TGTGCCAGCAGTTTTCGGACGACAGATACGCAGTATTTT. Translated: CASSFRTTDTQYF.

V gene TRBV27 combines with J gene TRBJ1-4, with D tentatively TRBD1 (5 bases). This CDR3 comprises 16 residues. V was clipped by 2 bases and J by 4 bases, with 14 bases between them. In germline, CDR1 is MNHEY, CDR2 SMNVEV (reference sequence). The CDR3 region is CASSLNRRRSNEKLFF. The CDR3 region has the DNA TGTGCCAGCAGTTTAAACAGGAGGCGTAGTAATGAAAAACTGTTTTTT.

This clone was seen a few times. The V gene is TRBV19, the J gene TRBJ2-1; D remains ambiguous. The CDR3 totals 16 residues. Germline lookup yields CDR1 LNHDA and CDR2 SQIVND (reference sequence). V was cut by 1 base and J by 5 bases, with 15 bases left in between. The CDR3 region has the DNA TGTGCCAGTAGTATAGTAGGACGGCGGAGACACAATGAGCAGTTCTTC. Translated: CASSIVGRRRHNEQFF.

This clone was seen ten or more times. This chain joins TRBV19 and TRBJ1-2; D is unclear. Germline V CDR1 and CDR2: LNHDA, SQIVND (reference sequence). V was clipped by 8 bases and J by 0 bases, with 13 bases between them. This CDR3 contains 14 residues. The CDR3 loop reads CASQSGRANYGYTF. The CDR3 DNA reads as TGTGCCAGTCAGAGCGGAAGGGCTAACTATGGCTACACCTTC.

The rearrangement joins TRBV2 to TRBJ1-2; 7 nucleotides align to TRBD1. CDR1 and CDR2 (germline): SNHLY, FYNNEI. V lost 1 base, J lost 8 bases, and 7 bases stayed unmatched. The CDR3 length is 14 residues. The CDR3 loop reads CASSEVPPGGGYTF. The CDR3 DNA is TGTGCCAGCAGTGAAGTCCCGCCAGGGGGGGGCTACACCTTC.

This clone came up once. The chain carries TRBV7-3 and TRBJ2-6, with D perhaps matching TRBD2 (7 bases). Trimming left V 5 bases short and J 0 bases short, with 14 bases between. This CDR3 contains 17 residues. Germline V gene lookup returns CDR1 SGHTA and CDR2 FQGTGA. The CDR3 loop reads CASSRVGGGSGANVLTF. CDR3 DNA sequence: TGTGCCAGCAGCCGGGTAGGGGGGGGCTCTGGGGCCAACGTCCTGACTTTC.

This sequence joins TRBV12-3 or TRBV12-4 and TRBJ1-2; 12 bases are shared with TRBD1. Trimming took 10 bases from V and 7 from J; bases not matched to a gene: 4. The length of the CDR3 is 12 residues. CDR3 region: CATGQGAGGYTF. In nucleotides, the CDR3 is TGTGCCACGGGACAGGGGGCGGGTGGCTACACCTTC.

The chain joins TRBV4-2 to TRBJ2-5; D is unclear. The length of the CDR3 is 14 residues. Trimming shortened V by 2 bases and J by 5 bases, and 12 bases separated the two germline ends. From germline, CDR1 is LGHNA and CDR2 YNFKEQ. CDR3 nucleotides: TGTGCCAGCAGCCAATACCAGCTTGGGGAGACCCAGTACTTC. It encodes CASSQYQLGETQYF.

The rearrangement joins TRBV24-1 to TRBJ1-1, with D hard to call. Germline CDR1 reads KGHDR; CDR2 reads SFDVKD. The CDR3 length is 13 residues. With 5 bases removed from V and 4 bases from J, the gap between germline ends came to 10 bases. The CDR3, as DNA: TGTGCCACCAGTGGACATGCGGGCACTGAAGCTTTCTTT. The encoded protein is CATSGHAGTEAFF.

CDR3 DNA sequence: TGTGCCAGCAGCGGGCCCTACACCGGGGAGCTGTTTTTT. It is translated as CASSGPYTGELFF. This chain connects TRBV9 to TRBJ2-2; D call uncertain. CDR1 is SGDLS and CDR2 is YYNGEE in the germline V gene. Deletions cut 3 bases from V and 3 bases from J, with 6 bases between. The CDR3 loop spans 13 amino acids.

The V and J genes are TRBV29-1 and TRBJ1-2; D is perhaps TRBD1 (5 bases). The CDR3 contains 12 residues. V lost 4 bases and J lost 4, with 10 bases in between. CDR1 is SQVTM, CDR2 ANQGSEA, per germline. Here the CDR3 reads CSVALGGYGYTF. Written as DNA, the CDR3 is TGCAGCGTTGCTCTTGGGGGCTATGGCTACACCTTC. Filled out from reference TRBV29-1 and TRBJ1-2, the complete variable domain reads SAVISQKPSRDICQRGTSLTIQCQVDSQVTMMFWYRQQPGQSLTLIATANQGSEATYESGFVIDKFPISRPNLTFSTLTVSNMSPEDSSIYLCSVALGGYGYTFGSGTRLTVV.